The 17 T cell receptor beta chains below come from one sample, sequenced in a study of blood T cell repertoires in COVID-19. Using immunoSEQ multiplex PCR, the repertoire was profiled, and TCRdb retains in-frame clones only, with some absent. The sample shows approximately 200,000 clones, roughly 80% of them seen only once. The sample consisted of peripheral blood. Source of these receptors: a human donor in a cohort sampled during active COVID-19.

The V and J genes are TRBV29-1 and TRBJ2-5; 8 nucleotides line up with TRBD1. Germline lookup yields CDR1 SQVTM and CDR2 ANQGSEA. The CDR3 is 15 amino acids. With 3 bases clipped from V and 4 bases from J, the junction kept 10 bases outside the gene matches. Written as DNA, the CDR3 is TGCAGCGTTGACCGTGGGCAGGGGGCGGGAGAGACCCAGTACTTC. Encoded protein: CSVDRGQGAGETQYF.

The chain is built from TRBV28 and TRBJ1-4; D gene uncertain. V lost 6 bases and J 2 bases, leaving 13 bases between the germline ends. Germline CDR1 MDHEN, CDR2 SYDVKM. The CDR3 sequence is 15 residues long. CDR3 nucleotide sequence: TGTGCCAGCAGCCTTACGGGTCGCACTAATGAAAAACTGTTTTTT. Translated: CASSLTGRTNEKLFF.

This clone was counted only a few times. The chain has TRBV10-3 and TRBJ2-7, with 10 bases aligning to TRBD1. The CDR3 totals 13 residues. The germline gives CDR1 ENHRY, CDR2 SYGVKD. V dropped 6 bases and J dropped 4; count of bases not matched to a gene: 3. The CDR3 coding sequence is TGTGCCATCAGGGAGGGACAGGGGTACGAGCAGTACTTC. This codes for CAIREGQGYEQYF.

The chain combines TRBV9 with TRBJ2-5, with D uncertain. The CDR3 runs 12 residues. Per the germline V gene, CDR1 is SGDLS and CDR2 is YYNGEE. With 2 bases removed from V and 2 bases from J, the gap between germline ends came to 4 bases. DNA for the CDR3: TGTGCCAGCAGCGTCGGGCAAGAGACCCAGTACTTC. Protein product: CASSVGQETQYF.

The genes are TRBV27 and TRBJ1-1; D not resolved. Germline values: CDR1 MNHEY, CDR2 SMNVEV (reference sequence). The CDR3 extends over 12 amino acids. V lost 4 bases, J lost 1 base, and 4 bases lay in between. The CDR3 spells CASSSWNTEAFF. The CDR3 coding sequence is TGTGCCAGCAGTTCTTGGAACACTGAAGCTTTCTTT.

This clone showed up just a few times. V and J are TRBV6-1 and TRBJ2-7; a weak D match, TRBD2 (5 bases). The V and J ends lost 3 bases and 3 bases respectively, with 12 bases between them. CDR1 and CDR2 from the germline V gene are MNHNS and SASEGT. This CDR3 has 14 residues. CDR3 nucleotide sequence: TGTGCCAGCAGTGACCGGGGATCCTTCTACGAGCAGTACTTC. This translates into CASSDRGSFYEQYF.

J is TRBJ2-1 and V is TRBV7-9; 8 nucleotides align to TRBD1. The V segment lost 4 bases and the J segment 5 bases; nucleotides outside the gene matches: 13. In germline, CDR1 is SEHNR, CDR2 FQNEAQ (reference sequence). CDR3 length equals 17 residues. CDR3 DNA sequence: TGTGCCAGCAGCTCAGTTTTCCGACAGGGGAAAAACAATGAGCAGTTCTTC. Translating gives CASSSVFRQGKNNEQFF.

V gene TRBV24-1 combines with J gene TRBJ2-3; 9 bases align to TRBD1. J was trimmed by 2 bases and V by 4 bases; bases with no gene match: 6. Germline CDR1 reads KGHDR; CDR2 reads SFDVKD. The CDR3 loop spans 16 amino acids. As DNA, the CDR3 is TGTGCCACCAGTGACCCCACAGGGGGCGACACAGATACGCAGTATTTT. Translated: CATSDPTGGDTDTQYF.

V usage is TRBV7-8 and J usage is TRBJ1-2, with 9 bases fitting TRBD1. The CDR3 length is 15 residues. The V gene's germline CDR1 is SGHVS and CDR2 FQNEAQ. V was clipped by 5 bases and J by 7 bases; unmatched bases: 11. The CDR3 sequence is CASSASSPDRGGYTF. The CDR3 nucleotides read TGTGCCAGCAGCGCCTCTTCCCCGGACAGGGGTGGCTACACCTTC.

This clone was counted only a few times. The rearrangement joins TRBV12-5 to TRBJ2-7; 9 bases are a match to TRBD1. The CDR3 consists of 16 residues. J gave up 2 bases and V 1 base, and 6 bases lay outside the gene matches. CDR1 LGHNT and CDR2 FRNRAP come from the germline V gene. The CDR3 nucleotides read TGTGCTAGTGGTTTGGCCTTTGGGACAGGGACCTACGAGCAGTACTTC. This codes for CASGLAFGTGTYEQYF.

The rearrangement uses TRBV15 and TRBJ1-1; 9 bases align to TRBD1. The ends lost 0 bases at V and 4 bases at J; junction bases unmatched: 3. Germline assignment: CDR1 LNHNV and CDR2 YYDKDF (reference sequence). The CDR3 spans 15 residues. In DNA form, the CDR3 reads TGTGCCACCAGCAGAGATCCGACAGGGGGCACTGAAGCTTTCTTT. This codes for CATSRDPTGGTEAFF.

The chain recombines TRBV5-8 with TRBJ2-3, with D maybe TRBD2 (5 bases). The CDR3 is 17 amino acids. Per germline, CDR1 SGHTS and CDR2 YDEGEE. The V and J ends lost 1 base and 2 bases respectively, with 17 bases between them. The chain's CDR3 is CASSLIDSRDFTDTQYF. CDR3 bases: TGTGCCAGCAGCTTGATAGATTCGAGGGATTTCACAGATACGCAGTATTTT.

The chain joins TRBV24-1 to TRBJ2-1; TRBD2 matches at 9 bases. Germline CDR1 KGHDR, CDR2 SFDVKD. V dropped 3 bases and J dropped 2; count of bases not matched to a gene: 4. There are 16 residues in the CDR3. CDR3 nucleotide sequence: TGTGCCACCAGTGATGCCGCGGGGGGGCCCTACAATGAGCAGTTCTTC. Translated, it gives CATSDAAGGPYNEQFF.

The chain has TRBV7-2 and TRBJ1-4, with D possibly TRBD1 on 5 matching bases. CDR3 length equals 14 residues. Germline V gives CDR1 SGHTA, CDR2 FQGNSA. With 5 bases removed from V and 8 bases from J, the gap between germline ends came to 15 bases. DNA for the CDR3: TGTGCCAGCAGCCAGCAGGCAGGGAGGGAAAAACTGTTTTTT. It yields the protein CASSQQAGREKLFF.

V usage is TRBV9 and J usage is TRBJ2-2; 7 bases map to TRBD2. Germline V gene sequence: CDR1 SGDLS, CDR2 YYNGEE. The V and J ends lost 2 bases and 0 bases, in that order; junction bases with no gene match: 4. The CDR3 sequence is 16 residues long. CDR3: CASSVSGRTNTGELFF. In DNA, the CDR3 is TGTGCCAGCAGCGTTAGCGGGCGGACGAACACCGGGGAGCTGTTTTTT.

V usage is TRBV10-3 and J usage is TRBJ2-1; D is ambiguous. Trimming removed 5 bases from V and 7 bases from J, with 6 bases in between. Germline CDR1 ENHRY, CDR2 SYGVKD. The CDR3 loop spans 11 amino acids. The CDR3 sequence: CAISWANEQFF. CDR3 bases: TGTGCCATCAGTTGGGCTAATGAGCAGTTCTTC.

The chain links TRBV5-1 to TRBJ1-1, with a tentative D call TRBD1 (6 bases). This CDR3 has 16 residues. The germline gives CDR1 SGHRS, CDR2 YFSETQ. Trimming removed 4 bases from V and 3 bases from J, with 19 bases in between. CDR3 sequence: CASSLKGVRAHTEAFF. The CDR3 nucleotides are TGCGCCAGCAGCCTCAAGGGGGTGAGGGCACACACTGAAGCTTTCTTT.